This is a list of T cell receptor beta chains from one sample in a study of T cells in narcolepsy. Measured with immunoSEQ multiplex PCR; TCRdb has only the in-frame clones, and not every one. The sample contains some 30,000 clones, roughly 80% of which appear only once. Sequencing input: CD45RA- memory CD4+ T cells from PBMCs. The receptors stem from a human donor with narcolepsy. CDR3s include the opening cysteine and the closing phenylalanine or tryptophan. D genes are given only for firm matches. The listing skips clone size in some rows; elsewhere it reads once, few, many or a size class.

d_call	v_call	clone_size	j_call	cdr3_aa	cdr3_nt
-	TRBV28	-	TRBJ2-7	CASSGVLVYEQYF	TGTGCCAGCAGTGGAGTTTTAGTATACGAGCAGTACTTC
-	TRBV7-9	-	TRBJ1-1	CASSLPPGGSEAFF	TGTGCCAGCAGCTTACCTCCGGGGGGTTCTGAAGCTTTCTTT
TRBD1	TRBV19	-	TRBJ1-5	CASSLTGGTHQPQHF	TGTGCCAGTAGTCTGACAGGGGGGACCCATCAGCCCCAGCATTTT
TRBD1	TRBV11-2	once	TRBJ2-1	CATGQGSVTEQFF	TGTGCCACTGGACAGGGGAGTGTCACTGAGCAGTTCTTC
TRBD2	TRBV29-1	-	TRBJ2-7	CSVGEGYEQYF	TGCAGCGTTGGGGAGGGTTACGAGCAGTACTTC
TRBD1	TRBV29-1	-	TRBJ2-3	CSVLRQGPTDTQYF	TGCAGCGTCCTCCGACAGGGACCCACAGATACGCAGTATTTT
TRBD1	TRBV7-2	once	TRBJ1-1	CASSPRQGVAGAFF	TGTGCCAGCAGCCCCAGGCAGGGGGTAGCGGGGGCTTTCTTT
-	TRBV29-1	-	TRBJ2-3	CSATADLTDTQYF	TGCAGCGCCACCGCGGACCTCACAGATACGCAGTATTTT
-	TRBV30	-	TRBJ1-1	CAWGYGNLNTEAFF	TGTGCCTGGGGCTATGGAAATCTGAACACTGAAGCTTTCTTT
-	TRBV30	-	TRBJ1-4	CAWSPNPLVGKLFF	TGTGCCTGGAGTCCAAACCCCCTCGTGGGAAAACTGTTTTTT
-	TRBV5-5	-	TRBJ2-7	CASSWGPQGDEQYF	TGTGCCAGCAGCTGGGGCCCACAGGGCGACGAGCAGTACTTC
-	TRBV28	-	TRBJ2-1	CASRSQGHEQFF	TGTGCCAGCAGGTCACAGGGCCATGAGCAGTTCTTC
-	TRBV4-2	once	TRBJ1-4	CASSQDGSANEKLFF	TGTGCCAGCAGCCAAGATGGTTCAGCTAATGAAAAACTGTTTTTT
TRBD2	TRBV4-3	-	TRBJ2-5	CASSQDPAPLAGGQTQYF	TGCGCCAGCAGCCAAGATCCCGCCCCCCTAGCGGGGGGGCAGACCCAGTACTTC
TRBD1	TRBV5-1	-	TRBJ1-4	CASSLAQGAGEKLFF	TGCGCCAGCAGCTTGGCTCAGGGGGCCGGTGAAAAACTGTTTTTT
-	TRBV28	-	TRBJ1-6	CASSPGQIYNSPLHF	TGCGCCAGCAGTCCCGGACAGATTTATAATTCACCCCTCCACTTT
TRBD1	TRBV19	-	TRBJ1-4	CATLGRDSRIEKLFF	TGTGCCACACTCGGCCGGGACAGCCGGATCGAGAAACTGTTTTTT
TRBD1	TRBV7-3	-	TRBJ1-1	CASSPQGDTEAFF	TGTGCCAGCAGCCCACAGGGGGATACTGAAGCTTTCTTT
-	TRBV19	-	TRBJ2-1	CASRAPGTQYNEQFF	TGTGCCAGTAGGGCCCCCGGGACCCAATACAATGAGCAGTTCTTC
TRBD1	TRBV19	-	TRBJ1-5	CASNRGYSNQPQHF	TGTGCCAGTAACAGGGGTTATAGCAATCAGCCCCAGCATTTT
-	TRBV19	-	TRBJ1-6	CASRPGNFSPLHF	TGTGCCAGTAGACCAGGGAATTTTTCACCCCTCCACTTT
-	TRBV18	-	TRBJ2-2	CASSPPSGSNTGELFF	TGTGCCAGCTCACCACCTTCTGGTTCGAACACCGGGGAGCTGTTTTTT
TRBD1	TRBV19	-	TRBJ1-5	CASSPGTGGHQPQHF	TGTGCCAGTAGCCCCGGGACAGGGGGTCATCAGCCCCAGCATTTT
-	TRBV5-1	few	TRBJ2-1	CASSPMEWGGLNEQFF	TGCGCCAGCAGCCCAATGGAGTGGGGGGGCCTCAATGAGCAGTTCTTC
-	TRBV9	few	TRBJ1-4	CASSVQTGEKLFF	TGTGCCAGCAGCGTACAAACAGGGGAAAAACTGTTTTTT
-	TRBV9	-	TRBJ1-3	CASSVVGRSRAGNTIYF	TGTGCCAGCAGCGTAGTGGGTCGGTCCCGGGCAGGAAACACCATATATTTT
-	TRBV11-2	-	TRBJ2-5	CASTLRRGIQETQYF	TGTGCCAGCACCTTAAGGAGGGGTATACAAGAGACCCAGTACTTC
-	TRBV2	-	TRBJ1-4	CASRARDGTNEKLFF	TGTGCCAGCAGGGCACGGGATGGGACTAATGAAAAACTGTTTTTT
TRBD2	TRBV6-5	once	TRBJ2-1	CASSSGTKTFF	TGTGCCAGCAGTTCCGGGACTAAAACGTTCTTC
-	TRBV6-5	-	TRBJ1-5	CASSYWVGQPQHF	TGTGCCAGCAGCTATTGGGTTGGTCAGCCCCAGCATTTT
-	TRBV5-4	-	TRBJ2-5	CASSLKGAFQETQYF	TGTGCCAGCAGCTTGAAAGGGGCCTTCCAAGAGACCCAGTACTTC
-	TRBV27	-	TRBJ1-2	CASSSLSANYGYTF	TGTGCCAGCAGTTCACTCAGTGCCAACTATGGCTACACCTTC
TRBD1	TRBV7-9	-	TRBJ2-7	CASSPRQGATYEQYF	TGTGCCAGCAGCCCCCGACAGGGGGCGACCTACGAGCAGTACTTC
-	TRBV13	once	TRBJ1-1	CASSLSTEAFF	TGTGCCAGCAGCTTGAGCACTGAAGCTTTCTTT
TRBD1	TRBV6-5	-	TRBJ2-2	CASTTLTGGAGELFF	TGTGCCAGCACCACTCTGACAGGGGGCGCCGGGGAGCTGTTTTTT
-	TRBV2	once	TRBJ1-2	CASDMNAFYGYTF	TGTGCCAGCGATATGAACGCCTTCTATGGCTACACCTTC
-	TRBV7-8	-	TRBJ2-1	CASSWEDEQFF	TGTGCCAGCAGCTGGGAGGATGAGCAGTTCTTC
-	TRBV2	few	TRBJ2-3	CASSEDRSTDTQYF	TGTGCCAGCAGTGAAGACCGGAGCACAGATACGCAGTATTTT
-	TRBV7-3	-	TRBJ1-5	CASSSGRNQPQHF	TGTGCCAGCAGCTCGGGGCGGAATCAGCCCCAGCATTTT
TRBD2	TRBV19	-	TRBJ2-3	CASRPTSGGAVTQYF	TGTGCCAGTAGACCAACTAGCGGGGGGGCCGTAACGCAGTATTTT
TRBD2	TRBV9	-	TRBJ2-3	CASSVAGLGPDTQYF	TGTGCCAGCAGCGTAGCGGGACTAGGGCCAGATACGCAGTATTTT
-	TRBV5-8	-	TRBJ2-5	CASSKRLTQETQYF	TGTGCCAGCAGCAAACGACTTACTCAAGAGACCCAGTACTTC
-	TRBV4-3	once	TRBJ2-2	CASSQVGGTGELFF	TGCGCCAGCAGCCAAGTAGGGGGGACCGGGGAGCTGTTTTTT
TRBD1	TRBV11-1	-	TRBJ1-1	CASSMGQGSFSEAFF	TGTGCCAGCAGCATGGGACAGGGGTCGTTCTCTGAAGCTTTCTTT
TRBD1	TRBV11-1	-	TRBJ1-2	CASSLTGARSYGYTF	TGTGCCAGCAGCCTAACAGGGGCGCGGAGCTATGGCTACACCTTC
-	TRBV5-1	-	TRBJ2-3	CASNEGLSTDTQYF	TGCGCCAGCAACGAGGGGCTAAGCACAGATACGCAGTATTTT
-	TRBV19	-	TRBJ1-2	CASSIDSFAGIGGYTF	TGTGCCAGTAGTATAGATTCTTTCGCAGGGATCGGTGGCTACACCTTC
TRBD1	TRBV2	few	TRBJ2-2	CASSHTETGDTGELFF	TGTGCCAGCAGTCACACAGAGACAGGGGACACCGGGGAGCTGTTTTTT
-	TRBV2	once	TRBJ1-5	CASSKDNAQPQHF	TGTGCCAGCAGTAAGGACAACGCTCAGCCCCAGCATTTT
-	TRBV29-1	once	TRBJ1-5	CSAQTGRAGGNQPQHF	TGCAGCGCCCAGACAGGCCGGGCGGGTGGCAATCAGCCCCAGCATTTT
TRBD2	TRBV25-1	-	TRBJ2-1	CASSDSGGRNEQFF	TGTGCCAGCAGTGATAGCGGGGGGAGGAATGAGCAGTTCTTC
-	TRBV30	-	TRBJ2-7	CAWSVGPGRSLYEQYF	TGTGCCTGGAGTGTCGGACCAGGACGAAGCCTCTACGAGCAGTACTTC
TRBD1	TRBV5-6	once	TRBJ2-1	CASTRGIGQFF	TGTGCCAGCACCAGGGGGATAGGGCAGTTCTTC
TRBD2	TRBV11-2	-	TRBJ2-1	CASSLGTAGGYNEQFF	TGTGCCAGCAGCTTAGGGACAGCGGGGGGGTACAATGAGCAGTTCTTC
-	TRBV7-2	-	TRBJ1-5	CASSLDPPGIVGSQHF	TGTGCCAGCAGCTTAGATCCCCCAGGGATCGTCGGTTCCCAGCATTTT
-	TRBV19	-	TRBJ1-2	CASSITEGGNYGYTF	TGTGCCAGTAGTATTACCGAGGGAGGTAACTATGGCTACACCTTC
-	TRBV30	-	TRBJ1-1	CAWSAMRGHGAFF	TGTGCCTGGAGTGCCATGCGGGGACATGGAGCTTTCTTT
-	TRBV10-1	-	TRBJ1-6	CASSSANSPLHF	TGCGCCAGCTCGAGTGCAAATTCACCCCTCCACTTT
-	TRBV5-1	-	TRBJ2-7	CASSLALGRERVYEQYF	TGCGCCAGCAGCTTGGCCCTAGGCAGGGAAAGGGTCTACGAGCAGTACTTC
TRBD2	TRBV4-2	few	TRBJ2-1	CASSQGSGTSTDEQFF	TGTGCCAGCAGCCAAGGATCCGGGACTAGCACCGATGAGCAGTTCTTC